By share of the sample, the clone carrying this TCR beta chain is medium-sized. The antigen is not known. Attachment of unique molecular identifiers to individual cDNA molecules was performed. TCRdb reprocessed the 5' RACE reads with MiXCR, giving one entry per CDR3 protein. The data show more than 65,000 distinct CDR3 sequences, over 10% seen once. This sample is part of a study of early T cells in non-severe SARS-CoV-2 infection. Across the whole study: Sequencing of bulk RNA from unsorted whole blood was done, without chain pairing.

Study outcomes and limitations: VDJdb-based annotation leaned toward anti-spike CD8 responses and missed private and CD4 specificities.

The sequenced sample was whole blood. The source of this sequence is an adult who was a healthcare worker with PCR-confirmed SARS-CoV-2 infection or an uninfected control (not recorded which).

This CDR3 is CASSLDRDNSPLHF. The CDR3, as DNA: TGTGCCAGCAGCTTGGACAGGGATAATTCACCCCTCCACTTT. The V call is TRBV5-4, the J call TRBJ1-6; D perhaps matches TRBD1 (6 bases). Trimming took off 0 bases at V and 5 bases at J, with 6 bases between the two ends. In germline, CDR1 is SGHNT, CDR2 YYREEE (reference sequence). CDR3 size: 14 residues.